This section outlines one T cell receptor beta chain sequence together with its context. The data stem from a study of a mutant IDH1 vaccine in newly diagnosed glioma. Sequenced by immunoSEQ multiplex PCR; TCRdb stores in-frame clones only, minus some. The sample yields tens of thousands of clones, around 85% seen once. J was trimmed by 3 bases and V by 0 bases; bases with no gene match: 8. Germline-derived CDR1 and CDR2 are MGHRA and YSYEKL. The CDR3 contains 17 residues. Time point denoted: baseline, week 1 (first vaccination visit). Regarding treatment: pre-vaccination baseline after standard-of-care therapy.

This sequence was found in a woman aged 40 to 50 with glioma. This specimen was PBMCs, taken from a glioma patient treated with radiotherapy, temozolomide or both. The rearrangement joins TRBV4-1 to TRBJ1-3; 7 bases match TRBD1. In DNA, the CDR3 is TGCGCCAGCAGCCAAGACGGGCACAGGGGCTTTGGAAACACCATATATTTT. Translation gives CASSQDGHRGFGNTIYF.